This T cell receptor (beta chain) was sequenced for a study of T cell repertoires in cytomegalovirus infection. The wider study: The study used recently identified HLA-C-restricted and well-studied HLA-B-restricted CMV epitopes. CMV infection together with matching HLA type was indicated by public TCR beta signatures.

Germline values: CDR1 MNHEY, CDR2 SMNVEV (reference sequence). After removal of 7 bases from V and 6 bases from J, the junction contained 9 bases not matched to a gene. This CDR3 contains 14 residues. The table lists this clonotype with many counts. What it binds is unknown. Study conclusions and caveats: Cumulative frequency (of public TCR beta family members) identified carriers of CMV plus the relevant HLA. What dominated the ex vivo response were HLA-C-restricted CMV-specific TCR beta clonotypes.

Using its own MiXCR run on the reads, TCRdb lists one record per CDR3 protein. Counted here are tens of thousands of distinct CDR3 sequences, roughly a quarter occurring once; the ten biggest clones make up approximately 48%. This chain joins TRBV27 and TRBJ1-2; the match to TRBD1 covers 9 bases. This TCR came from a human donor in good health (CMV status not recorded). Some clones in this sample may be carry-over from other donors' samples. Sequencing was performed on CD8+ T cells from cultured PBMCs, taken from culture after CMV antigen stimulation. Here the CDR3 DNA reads TGTGCCAGCACAGGACAGGGGACGAAAGATGGCTACACCTTC. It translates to CASTGQGTKDGYTF.